This T cell receptor (beta chain) was profiled in a study of a mutant IDH1 vaccine in newly diagnosed glioma. Measured with immunoSEQ multiplex PCR; TCRdb has only the in-frame clones, and not every one. Of tens of thousands of clones in the sample, roughly 85% were seen once. About this clone itself: The antigen remains undetermined.

Time point given: baseline, week 1 (first vaccination visit). The treatment was: pre-vaccination baseline after standard-of-care therapy. Every donor had a new WHO grade 3 or 4 astrocytoma that was IDH1-mutant, with loss of nuclear ATRX. Germline CDR1 and CDR2: SGHVS and FQNEAQ. This CDR3 comprises 15 residues. V was trimmed by 3 bases and J by 2 bases, leaving 8 bases between them. Findings and caveats of the study: Among patients, 93.3% showed immune responses induced by the vaccine.

This chain uses TRBV7-8 with TRBJ1-6; D gene uncertain. This sequence originates from a woman between 50 and 59 years old with glioma. This specimen was PBMCs, taken from a glioma patient treated with radiotherapy, temozolomide or both. CDR3 amino acids: CASSFRATYNSPLHF. DNA for the CDR3: TGTGCCAGCAGCTTCCGGGCCACCTATAATTCACCCCTCCACTTT.